A selection of T cell receptor beta chains follows, all from one sample in a study of T cells in Graves' hyperthyroidism and ophthalmopathy. One entry per CDR3 protein, called by TCRdb with MiXCR from the multiplex PCR reads. The repertoire holds 800,000 or so distinct CDR3 sequences, with roughly 40% as singletons. Material for sequencing was blood. The receptor set was obtained from a man between 18 and 29 years old with Graves' hyperthyroidism. CDR3s include the opening cysteine and the closing phenylalanine or tryptophan. Each record gives: clone size, D gene, V gene, J gene, CDR3 protein, CDR3 DNA. The D gene is left open where the match is weak. Rows give clone size only sometimes, using once, few, many, or a class for an expanded clone.

abundance: few; d_gene: .; v_gene: TRBV20-1; j_gene: TRBJ1-5; CDR3aa: CSAWDWGWGNQPQHF; CDR3nt: TGCAGTGCCTGGGACTGGGGCTGGGGCAATCAGCCCCAGCATTTT
abundance: .; d_gene: .; v_gene: TRBV6-4; j_gene: TRBJ1-6; CDR3aa: CASSRAIGSPLHF; CDR3nt: TGTGCCAGCAGTCGGGCCATCGGGTCACCCCTCCACTTT
abundance: .; d_gene: .; v_gene: TRBV7-9; j_gene: TRBJ1-1; CDR3aa: CASSPPGGVTEAFF; CDR3nt: TGTGCCAGCAGCCCCCCGGGGGGGGTCACTGAAGCTTTCTTT
abundance: .; d_gene: .; v_gene: TRBV7-8; j_gene: TRBJ1-2; CDR3aa: CASSREASHARNYGYTF; CDR3nt: TGTGCCAGCAGCCGCGAGGCGTCCCACGCGCGTAACTATGGCTACACCTTC
abundance: .; d_gene: .; v_gene: TRBV6-5; j_gene: TRBJ2-3; CDR3aa: CASSWEARSTDTQYF; CDR3nt: TGTGCCAGCAGTTGGGAGGCCCGGTCTACAGATACGCAGTATTTT
abundance: once; d_gene: .; v_gene: TRBV10-3; j_gene: TRBJ1-1; CDR3aa: CASSRVQNSEAFF; CDR3nt: TGTGCCAGCAGTCGCGTTCAAAATTCTGAAGCTTTCTTT
abundance: .; d_gene: .; v_gene: TRBV7-6; j_gene: TRBJ2-5; CDR3aa: CASRFGGGRETQYF; CDR3nt: TGTGCCAGCAGATTCGGTGGGGGGCGGGAGACCCAGTACTTC
abundance: .; d_gene: .; v_gene: TRBV7-6; j_gene: TRBJ2-2; CDR3aa: CASSQDILGGELFF; CDR3nt: TGTGCCAGCAGCCAAGACATCTTAGGGGGGGAGCTGTTTTTT
abundance: .; d_gene: TRBD1; v_gene: TRBV10-3; j_gene: TRBJ2-3; CDR3aa: CAVAPLDRGVSDTQYF; CDR3nt: TGTGCCGTCGCGCCGCTGGACAGGGGTGTGTCAGATACGCAGTATTTT
abundance: .; d_gene: .; v_gene: TRBV7-8; j_gene: TRBJ1-5; CDR3aa: CASSQDRITDQPQHF; CDR3nt: TGCGCCAGCAGCCAAGATAGGATCACTGATCAGCCCCAGCATTTT
abundance: many; d_gene: TRBD1; v_gene: TRBV29-1; j_gene: TRBJ2-5; CDR3aa: CSVEGGQAETQYF; CDR3nt: TGCAGCGTTGAAGGTGGACAGGCAGAGACCCAGTACTTC
abundance: few; d_gene: .; v_gene: TRBV10-3; j_gene: TRBJ2-7; CDR3aa: CAISEGPATRYEQYF; CDR3nt: TGTGCCATCAGTGAAGGACCCGCTACTAGGTACGAGCAGTACTTC
abundance: .; d_gene: .; v_gene: TRBV5-1; j_gene: TRBJ1-1; CDR3aa: CASSHGTGSEAFF; CDR3nt: TGCGCCAGCAGCCACGGGACGGGCAGTGAAGCTTTCTTT
abundance: few; d_gene: .; v_gene: TRBV5-1; j_gene: TRBJ2-2; CDR3aa: CASSLRTGGDTGELFF; CDR3nt: TGCGCCAGCAGCTTGCGCACAGGCGGAGACACCGGGGAGCTGTTTTTT
abundance: many; d_gene: .; v_gene: TRBV29-1; j_gene: TRBJ2-2; CDR3aa: CSVYGNTGELFF; CDR3nt: TGCAGCGTATACGGAAACACCGGGGAGCTGTTTTTT
abundance: few; d_gene: TRBD1; v_gene: TRBV7-9; j_gene: TRBJ1-2; CDR3aa: CASSLDPDRGSGGYTF; CDR3nt: TGTGCCAGCAGCTTAGACCCGGACAGGGGGTCCGGTGGCTACACCTTC
abundance: few; d_gene: TRBD2; v_gene: TRBV7-9; j_gene: TRBJ2-6; CDR3aa: CAIGTSGSSGANVLTF; CDR3nt: TGTGCCATCGGGACTAGCGGGAGCTCTGGGGCCAACGTCCTGACTTTC
abundance: .; d_gene: TRBD2; v_gene: TRBV7-2; j_gene: TRBJ2-7; CDR3aa: CASSLTSGLAGSYEQYF; CDR3nt: TGTGCCAGCAGCTTAACCTCGGGACTAGCGGGCTCCTACGAGCAGTACTTC
abundance: .; d_gene: TRBD1; v_gene: TRBV5-1; j_gene: TRBJ1-5; CDR3aa: CASSLRQGRINQPQHF; CDR3nt: TGCGCCAGCAGCTTGCGACAGGGGAGAATCAATCAGCCCCAGCATTTT
abundance: few; d_gene: .; v_gene: TRBV14; j_gene: TRBJ1-6; CDR3aa: CASSQETGALGNSPLHF; CDR3nt: TGTGCCAGCAGCCAAGAGACTGGGGCGCTTGGGAATTCACCCCTCCACTTT